The rows below give T cell receptor beta chains drawn from one sample of a study of cytomegalovirus exposure and HLA in healthy donors. Produced via immunoSEQ multiplex PCR; TCRdb's table is partial and in-frame only. The table for this sample gives tens of thousands of clones. Sequenced: PBMCs. Every receptor here comes from a man aged 40-49 years in good health and CMV-seronegative. The CDR3 runs from the conserved cysteine through the conserved F or W. The D gene is left open where the match is weak.

>TRBV19|TRBJ2-3|TRBD1
CASSLVGGQGTDTQYF
TGTGCCAGTAGTCTCGTTGGGGGACAGGGCACAGATACGCAGTATTTT
>TRBV5-6|TRBJ1-1|-
CASSFGGWNTEAFF
TGTGCCAGCAGCTTCGGGGGTTGGAACACTGAAGCTTTCTTT
>TRBV18|TRBJ2-3|-
CASSPQPSGGATTDTQYF
TGTGCCAGCTCACCCCAACCCTCTGGCGGGGCAACCACAGATACGCAGTATTTT
>TRBV2|TRBJ2-3|TRBD2
CASRLAGSTDTQYF
TGTGCCAGCAGACTAGCGGGGAGCACAGATACGCAGTATTTT
>TRBV5-8|TRBJ2-2|TRBD1
CASSRGQINTGELFF
TGTGCCAGCAGCCGGGGACAGATAAACACCGGGGAGCTGTTTTTT
>TRBV11-1|TRBJ2-7|-
CASSLLAGNHEQYF
TGTGCCAGCAGCTTGTTGGCAGGGAACCACGAGCAGTACTTC
>TRBV5-6|TRBJ1-2|TRBD1
CASSSTHRDRTAYGYTF
TGTGCCAGCAGCTCAACCCACCGGGACAGGACCGCCTATGGCTACACCTTC
>TRBV7-9|TRBJ2-3|TRBD1
CASSLPLDRVGTDTQYF
TGTGCCAGCAGCTTACCCTTGGACAGGGTGGGCACAGATACGCAGTATTTT
>TRBV27|TRBJ1-2|-
CASGLRGGYGYTF
TGTGCCAGCGGGTTACGGGGGGGCTATGGCTACACCTTC
>TRBV10-2|TRBJ2-5|-
CASSEPQGGEYQETQYF
TGCGCCAGCAGTGAGCCGCAGGGTGGGGAATACCAAGAGACCCAGTACTTC
>TRBV27|TRBJ1-5|TRBD1
CASRPRQGGGNQPQHF
TGTGCCAGCAGACCCCGACAGGGAGGTGGCAATCAGCCCCAGCATTTT
>TRBV7-3|TRBJ2-5|TRBD2
CASSRQPLGTSGGLETQYF
TGTGCCAGCAGTCGTCAACCTCTCGGTACTAGCGGGGGGTTAGAGACCCAGTACTTC